This T cell receptor (beta chain) is drawn from a study of CD8 T cells in ankylosing spondylitis. TCRdb reprocessed the 5' RACE reads via MiXCR and lists one record per CDR3 protein. This sample has 250,000 to 350,000 distinct CDR3 sequences; 20% occur once, and the top ten carry about 8.2%. This CDR3 spans 13 amino acids. Trimming took 6 bases from V and 7 from J; bases not matched to a gene: 4. Of note for this clonotype: Antigen specificity is unknown.

Study outcomes and limitations: Within matched ankylosing spondylitis synovial fluid, disease-linked clones were reportedly significantly enriched. Ankylosing spondylitis blood appeared to carry a characteristic TCR beta motif of under ten highly homologous variants.

The source of this sequence is a male donor with ankylosing spondylitis or in good health (not recorded which). The sequenced material came from blood, either unsorted or a sorted T cell fraction (not recorded which). The chain carries TRBV12-3 or TRBV12-4 and TRBJ2-2; 8 bases match TRBD2. The CDR3 nucleotides read TGTGCCAGCAGCCTACGGGGGGGCGGGGAGCTGTTTTTT. Translation gives CASSLRGGGELFF.